This TCR beta chain was recovered during a study of T cell repertoires in cytomegalovirus infection. TCRdb itself ran the reads through MiXCR, one entry per CDR3 protein. The sample holds 150,000 to 200,000 distinct CDR3 sequences; about a tenth are singletons and the top ten take about 4.2%. CDR1 is SGHAT and CDR2 is FQNNGV in the germline V gene. CDR3 length equals 15 residues. The ends lost 5 bases at V and 4 bases at J; junction bases unmatched: 10. The sequence was collected from a human donor in good health (CMV status not recorded). Some clones in this sample may be carry-over from other donors' samples. This chain joins TRBV11-2 and TRBJ2-5, with TRBD2 identical over 7 bases. Sample: PBMCs. CDR3 in DNA: TGTGCCAGCAGCCTACTCCAGGGAGGGAGAGAGACCCAGTACTTC. Translated: CASSLLQGGRETQYF.